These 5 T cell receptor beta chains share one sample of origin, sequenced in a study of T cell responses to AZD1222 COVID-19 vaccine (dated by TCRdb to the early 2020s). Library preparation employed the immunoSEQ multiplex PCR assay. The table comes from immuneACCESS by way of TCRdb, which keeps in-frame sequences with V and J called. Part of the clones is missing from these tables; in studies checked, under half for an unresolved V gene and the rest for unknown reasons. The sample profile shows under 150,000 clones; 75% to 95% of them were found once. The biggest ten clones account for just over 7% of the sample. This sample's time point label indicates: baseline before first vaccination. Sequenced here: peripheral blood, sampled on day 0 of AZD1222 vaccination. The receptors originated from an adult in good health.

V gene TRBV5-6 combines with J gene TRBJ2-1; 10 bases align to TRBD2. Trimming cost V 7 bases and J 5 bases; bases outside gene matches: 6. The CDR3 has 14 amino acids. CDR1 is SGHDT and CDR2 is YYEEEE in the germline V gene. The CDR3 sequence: CASHLLAGNNEQFF. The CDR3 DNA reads TGTGCCAGCCACTTACTAGCGGGAAACAATGAGCAGTTCTTC.

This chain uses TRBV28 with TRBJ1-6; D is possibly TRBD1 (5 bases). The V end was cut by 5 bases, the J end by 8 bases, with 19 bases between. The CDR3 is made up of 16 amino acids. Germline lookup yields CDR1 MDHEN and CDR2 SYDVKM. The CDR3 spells CASSGDGQRGYSPLHF. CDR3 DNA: TGTGCCAGCAGTGGGGACGGACAAAGGGGATATTCACCCCTCCACTTT.

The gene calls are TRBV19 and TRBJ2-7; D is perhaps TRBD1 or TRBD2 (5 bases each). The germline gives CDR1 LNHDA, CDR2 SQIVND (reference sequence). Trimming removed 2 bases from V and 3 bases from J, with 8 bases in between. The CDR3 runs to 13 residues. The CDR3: CASSIRGVYEQYF. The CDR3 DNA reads TGTGCCAGTAGTATAAGAGGGGTCTACGAGCAGTACTTC.

The CDR3 here is CASSYRQFNQPQHF. CDR3 sequence (DNA): TGTGCCAGCAGTTACCGACAGTTTAATCAGCCCCAGCATTTT. V gene TRBV27 combines with J gene TRBJ1-5, with D possibly TRBD1 on 5 matching bases. The CDR3 is 14 amino acids. V gave up 4 bases and J gave up 4 bases, with 11 bases separating them. Germline V gene data show CDR1 as MNHEY and CDR2 as SMNVEV (reference sequence).

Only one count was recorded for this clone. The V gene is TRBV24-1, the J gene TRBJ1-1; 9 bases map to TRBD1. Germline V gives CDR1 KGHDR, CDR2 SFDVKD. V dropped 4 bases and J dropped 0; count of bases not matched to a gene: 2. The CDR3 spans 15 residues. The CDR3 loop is CATSETGGMNTEAFF. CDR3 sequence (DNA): TGTGCCACCAGTGAAACAGGGGGCATGAACACTGAAGCTTTCTTT.